This is a list of T cell receptor beta chains from one sample in a study of cytomegalovirus exposure and HLA in healthy donors. Profiling relied on immunoSEQ multiplex PCR, and the TCRdb table lists in-frame clones only, not all of them. The repertoire holds about 220,000 clones, with roughly 84% as singletons. Material for sequencing was PBMCs. Receptor source: a boy aged 2 to 9 in good health and CMV-seronegative. The CDR3 runs from the conserved cysteine through the conserved F or W. The D gene is left open where the match is weak. The listing skips clone size in some rows; elsewhere it reads once, few, many or a size class.

j_call,v_call,clone_size,d_call,cdr3_aa,cdr3_nt
TRBJ2-5,TRBV7-7,once,.,CASSPGDFLGETQYF,TGTGCTAGCAGTCCCGGGGACTTCTTAGGGGAGACCCAGTACTTC
TRBJ1-1,TRBV10-3,.,.,CAIRDGSGTEAFF,TGTGCCATCAGGGATGGGAGCGGCACTGAAGCTTTCTTT
TRBJ1-5,TRBV19,.,.,CASSIENSGINQPQHF,TGTGCCAGTAGTATAGAGAACAGCGGGATCAATCAGCCCCAGCATTTT
TRBJ2-3,TRBV11-2,.,.,CASSLPSGGTDTQYF,TGTGCCAGCAGCTTGCCGAGTGGTGGCACAGATACGCAGTATTTT
TRBJ2-7,TRBV4-1,.,TRBD2,CASSQGTSELSSYEQYF,TGCGCCAGCAGCCAGGGGACTAGCGAGCTAAGCTCCTACGAGCAGTACTTC
TRBJ2-7,TRBV7-6,.,.,CASSPRAGTYEQYF,TGTGCCAGCAGCCCCAGAGCGGGCACCTACGAGCAGTACTTC
TRBJ2-7,TRBV25-1,.,TRBD1,CASSGQGLYEQYF,TGTGCCAGCAGTGGACAGGGGTTGTACGAGCAGTACTTC
TRBJ1-2,TRBV2,.,.,CASSEARGGWGYTF,TGTGCCAGCAGTGAAGCGAGGGGGGGTTGGGGCTACACCTTC
TRBJ1-6,TRBV19,.,TRBD1,CASTSMTGGISPLHF,TGTGCCAGTACCTCCATGACAGGGGGTATTTCACCCCTCCACTTT
TRBJ2-3,TRBV6-5,.,TRBD2,CASSFGTSGITDTQYF,TGTGCCAGCAGTTTCGGGACTAGCGGGATCACAGATACGCAGTATTTT
TRBJ1-4,TRBV7-2,.,TRBD1,CASSRLGTDEKLFF,TGTGCCAGCAGCCGCCTAGGGACAGATGAAAAACTGTTTTTT
TRBJ2-7,TRBV7-8,.,TRBD2,CASRQLAGHYEQYF,TGTGCCAGCAGGCAACTAGCGGGCCACTACGAGCAGTACTTC
TRBJ1-2,TRBV5-1,.,TRBD1,CAGSLLTGGDGYTF,TGCGCCGGCAGCTTGCTGACAGGGGGGGATGGCTACACCTTC
TRBJ2-7,TRBV27,.,TRBD1,CASRQGNSYEQYF,TGTGCCAGCAGACAGGGGAATTCCTACGAGCAGTACTTC
TRBJ2-3,TRBV4-1,.,.,CASSQVGGQKDTQYF,TGCGCCAGCAGCCAAGTGGGGGGTCAGAAAGATACGCAGTATTTT
TRBJ1-1,TRBV19,.,TRBD1,CASSIGRGLGTEAFF,TGTGCCAGTAGTATCGGCAGGGGGCTGGGCACTGAAGCTTTCTTT
TRBJ2-1,TRBV11-2,.,.,CASSLEAYSSYNEQFF,TGTGCCAGCAGCTTAGAGGCCTACAGCTCCTACAATGAGCAGTTCTTC
TRBJ1-2,TRBV4-1,few,.,CASSQVPGGSYGYTF,TGCGCCAGCAGCCAAGTACCTGGCGGATCCTATGGCTACACCTTC
TRBJ2-4,TRBV4-2,.,TRBD2,CASSQDSGTAKNIQYF,TGTGCCAGCAGCCAAGATAGCGGGACCGCCAAAAACATTCAGTACTTC
TRBJ2-1,TRBV6-6,.,TRBD2,CASSKLAEGSGEQFF,TGTGCCAGCAGTAAACTAGCGGAGGGCTCTGGTGAGCAGTTCTTC
TRBJ1-1,TRBV29-1,once,.,CSVPGTHTEAFF,TGCAGCGTTCCCGGGACACACACTGAAGCTTTCTTT
TRBJ1-1,TRBV2,.,.,CASSVGPPGTEAFF,TGTGCCAGCAGTGTGGGCCCCCCGGGGACTGAAGCTTTCTTT
TRBJ2-2,TRBV6-1,.,TRBD2,CASSERLAGNTGELFF,TGTGCCAGCAGTGAACGTCTAGCGGGGAACACCGGGGAGCTGTTTTTT
TRBJ2-1,TRBV28,.,.,CASSSDPNLWGATEFF,TGTGCCAGCAGTTCCGACCCCAACTTGTGGGGAGCTACGGAGTTCTTC
TRBJ1-1,TRBV6-1,.,.,CASIARHFEAFF,TGTGCCAGCATAGCGAGACACTTTGAAGCTTTCTTT
TRBJ2-1,TRBV11-3,.,.,CASSSQYNEQFF,TGTGCCAGCAGCTCACAATACAATGAGCAGTTCTTC
TRBJ2-5,TRBV5-1,.,.,CASSLAGRGLSWETQYF,TGCGCCAGCAGCTTGGCCGGCAGGGGTTTGTCGTGGGAGACCCAGTACTTC
TRBJ2-7,TRBV30,.,TRBD2,CAWSVGGINEQYF,TGTGCCTGGAGTGTCGGGGGGATCAACGAGCAGTACTTC
TRBJ2-5,TRBV7-9,.,.,CASSVVSETQYF,TGTGCCAGCAGCGTAGTATCGGAGACCCAGTACTTC
TRBJ2-7,TRBV6-5,few,.,CASSRSVGEYEQYF,TGTGCCAGCAGTCGTTCGGTAGGGGAATACGAGCAGTACTTC
TRBJ1-6,TRBV21-1,.,.,CASSTRSTDSPLHF,TGTGCCAGCAGCACCCGTTCCACGGATTCACCCCTCCACTTT
TRBJ1-5,TRBV19,.,.,CASSMVGRNQPQHF,TGTGCCAGTAGTATGGTCGGCAGGAATCAGCCCCAGCATTTT
TRBJ1-5,TRBV6-1,few,.,CASSGQSHQPQHF,TGTGCCAGCAGTGGGCAGTCCCATCAGCCCCAGCATTTT
TRBJ1-1,TRBV7-9,once,.,CASSSLRAEAFF,TGTGCCAGCAGCTCTTTGAGGGCTGAAGCTTTCTTT
TRBJ2-1,TRBV25-1,.,.,CASRNRIDEQFF,TGTGCCAGCAGGAACAGGATAGATGAGCAGTTCTTC
TRBJ2-1,TRBV19,.,.,CASSRTLNNEQFF,TGTGCCAGTAGCCGGACACTGAACAATGAGCAGTTCTTC
TRBJ1-2,TRBV2,.,TRBD1,CASSWDRGSGGYTF,TGTGCCAGCAGTTGGGACAGGGGGAGCGGTGGCTACACCTTC
TRBJ2-3,TRBV5-4,.,TRBD2,CASSSLAGGEVGTDTQYF,TGTGCCAGCAGCTCCTTAGCGGGAGGGGAGGTAGGCACAGATACGCAGTATTTT
TRBJ2-7,TRBV4-2,.,TRBD1,CASSPYTGTGLYEQYF,TGTGCCAGCAGCCCATACACCGGGACAGGCCTCTATGAGCAGTACTTC
TRBJ2-5,TRBV29-1,.,.,CSATFSETQYF,TGCAGCGCTACCTTCTCGGAGACCCAGTACTTC
TRBJ1-1,TRBV6-6,few,.,CASWRGFETEAFF,TGTGCCAGCTGGCGGGGGTTTGAAACTGAAGCTTTCTTT
TRBJ2-3,TRBV19,.,TRBD2,CASSIVWSGGRADTQYF,TGTGCCAGTAGTATCGTTTGGAGCGGGGGGCGAGCAGATACGCAGTATTTT